Given below is one T cell receptor beta chain in context. No conserved phenylalanine or tryptophan is present at the end of the CDR3, so a read error is the likely explanation. TCRdb used MiXCR to reprocess the multiplex PCR reads, holding one entry per CDR3 protein. The repertoire holds approximately 250,000 distinct CDR3 sequences, with about 34% as singletons. V gave up 3 bases and J gave up 0 bases, with 12 bases separating them. From germline, CDR1 is MNHEY and CDR2 SMNVEV (reference sequence). This CDR3 has 16 amino acids. Axillary draining lymph nodes of breast cancer patients supplied the node samples. This entry comes from a study of breast tumors, draining lymph nodes, adjacent tissues.

The gene calls are TRBV27 and TRBJ1-5, with D maybe TRBD1 (6 bases). The sequencing input was axillary lymph node tissue. The origin of this receptor is a female donor with breast cancer. Some clones in this sample may be carry-over from other donors' samples. CDR3 sequence: CASSFTGSVSNQPQHL. The CDR3 DNA reads as TGTGCCAGCAGTTTTACAGGGTCGGTTAGCAATCAGCCCCAGCATTTG.